Sequencing of this T cell receptor beta chain was carried out in a study of identical twins. Findings and limits, study-wide: For zero-insertion analyses, partial confounding could come from invariant MAIT and iNKT cells. Models underestimated TCR alpha sharing (out-of-frame) in monozygotic twins.

From the 5' RACE reads, TCRdb called clonotypes with MiXCR, one entry per CDR3 protein. Of 200,000 to 250,000 distinct CDR3 sequences in the sample, roughly 12% are singletons; the top ten hold under 4.5%. This CDR3 comprises 15 residues. This clonotype showed up just a few times. Its antigen is unknown. These records were also assigned to another study, of yellow fever vaccine responses in identical twins. That report notes: Convergence reportedly seemed to mark part of the twins' vaccine T cell response, with personalization marking the rest.

The sequenced material came from memory (CD45RO+) T cells sorted from blood. This sequence was found in a young woman in good health. The chain has TRBV21-1 and TRBJ2-7; TRBD1, the table's D call, was not compared with the DNA. TRBV21-1 is assigned pseudogene status. The CDR3 is CASRQGGRTRLEQYF. Here the CDR3 DNA reads TGTGCCAGCAGACAAGGGGGCAGGACGAGGCTCGAGCAGTACTTC.